These T cell receptor beta chains were read from a single sample in a study of identical twins. TCRdb independently ran MiXCR on the 5' RACE reads; one entry per CDR3 protein. The table records around 960,000 distinct CDR3 sequences, 12% of them present only once. This same sample was also taken into another study, of yellow fever vaccine responses in identical twins.

Sequencing was carried out using PBMCs. Receptors were obtained from a woman in her late teens or twenties in good health. The CDR3 runs from the conserved cysteine through the conserved F or W. The order of the fields is J gene, D gene, clone size, CDR3 length, V gene, CDR3 DNA, CDR3 protein. A D gene is named only where the DNA matches it firmly. Clone size is shown for a subset of rows, as once, few, many or a class of expanded clone.

>TRBJ2-6|-|few|16|TRBV5-6
TGTGCCAGCAGCTTCCCTTTGCTCTCTGGGGCCAACGTCCTGACTTTC
CASSFPLLSGANVLTF
>TRBJ2-7|-|few|12|TRBV5-1
TGCGCCAGCAGCTTGGATGGGGACGAGCAGTACTTC
CASSLDGDEQYF
>TRBJ2-1|TRBD2|-|16|TRBV20-1
TGCAGTGCTAGAGATCAGGGGACTAGAGGGGGAAATGAGCAGTTCTTC
CSARDQGTRGGNEQFF
>TRBJ2-1|TRBD2|many|14|TRBV24-1
TGTGCCCCCGGGCTAGCGGGAGGGAACAATGAGCAGTTCTTC
CAPGLAGGNNEQFF
>TRBJ1-2|-|few|14|TRBV2
TGTGCCAGCAGTGAAAAGGGGGGGAACTATGGCTACACCTTC
CASSEKGGNYGYTF
>TRBJ1-2|-|-|13|TRBV28
TGTGCCAGCAGGTTACAGGGAGACTATGGCTACACCTTC
CASRLQGDYGYTF
>TRBJ2-5|-|-|13|TRBV7-2
TGTGCCAGCAGCACAGTAATACAAGAGACCCAGTACTTC
CASSTVIQETQYF
>TRBJ2-7|TRBD2|few|14|TRBV2
TGTGCCAGCAGTGCCAGCGGGAGTCACTACGAGCAGTACTTC
CASSASGSHYEQYF
>TRBJ2-1|-|-|11|TRBV12-3/TRBV12-4
TGTGCCAGCAGTGTGGTTGGGGTGTGGTTCTTC
CASSVVGVWFF
>TRBJ2-3|-|few|12|TRBV20-1
TGCAGTGTCCCGACAGGCACAGATACGCAGTATTTT
CSVPTGTDTQYF
>TRBJ1-2|-|many|12|TRBV3-1
TGTGCCAGCAGCCAAGATTCTGGAGGCTACACCTTC
CASSQDSGGYTF
>TRBJ2-1|TRBD2|-|16|TRBV7-9
TGTGCCAGCAGCTTAGGATTTGCGGGAGGGCTTGTTGAGCAGTTCTTC
CASSLGFAGGLVEQFF
>TRBJ1-5|TRBD1|few|14|TRBV28
TGTGCCATGTCGGGACAGTTTAGCAATCAGCCCCAGCATTTT
CAMSGQFSNQPQHF
>TRBJ2-1|-|few|15|TRBV19
TGTGCCAGTAGTATAGGGGGGATGGGGGAGGCTGAGCAGTTCTTC
CASSIGGMGEAEQFF
>TRBJ2-2|-|many|17|TRBV7-3
TGTGCCAGCAGCTTACCCGCCACGGGGGTTGGGACCGGGGAGCTGTTTTTT
CASSLPATGVGTGELFF
>TRBJ2-4|-|few|17|TRBV18
TGTGCCAGCTCACTGTCGTCGGGGGCCATAGCCAAAAACATTCAGTACTTC
CASSLSSGAIAKNIQYF
>TRBJ2-3|-|many|14|TRBV20-1
TGCAGTGCTAAAGTAGCGGAGCTCACAGATACGCAGTATTTT
CSAKVAELTDTQYF
>TRBJ2-2|-|few|15|TRBV7-8
TGTGCCAGCAGCCGAACGACTGGGCACGCCGGGGAGCTGTTTTTT
CASSRTTGHAGELFF
>TRBJ2-2|-|many|14|TRBV6-5
TGTGCCAGCAGTTACCATGTGGACACCGGGGAGCTGTTTTTT
CASSYHVDTGELFF
>TRBJ2-7|TRBD1|-|15|TRBV19
TGTGCCAGTAGCGGCCAGGGACAGGGGATCTACGAGCAGTACTTC
CASSGQGQGIYEQYF
>TRBJ1-2|-|-|18|TRBV20-1
TGCAGTGCTAGGGTCAGCCTAGTCTACAAGGGCCGTGACTATGGCTACACCTTC
CSARVSLVYKGRDYGYTF
>TRBJ2-3|-|-|14|TRBV4-1
TGCGCCAGCAGCCACGGAGGGGGGGCAGATACGCAGTATTTT
CASSHGGGADTQYF
>TRBJ2-2|-|few|13|TRBV6-2/TRBV6-3
TGTGCCAGCACCGAGGACAGCACCGGGGAGCTGTTTTTT
CASTEDSTGELFF
>TRBJ2-1|-|many|13|TRBV6-5
TGTGCCAGCAGTTACTCCATTAACAATGAGCAGTTCTTC
CASSYSINNEQFF
>TRBJ2-5|-|-|15|TRBV4-1
TGCGCCAGCAGCCAAGTAACAGCGGCCCAAGAGACCCAGTACTTC
CASSQVTAAQETQYF
>TRBJ2-3|TRBD2|-|17|TRBV5-6
TGTGCCAGCAGCTCTTGGGGCGGGGGATTTAGCACAGATACGCAGTATTTT
CASSSWGGGFSTDTQYF
>TRBJ1-2|TRBD1|few|15|TRBV24-1
TGTGCCACCAGTGATCCTGACAGGGGTTGGGATGGCTACACCTTC
CATSDPDRGWDGYTF
>TRBJ2-7|-|-|14|TRBV6-2/TRBV6-3
TGTGCCAGCATCCATTCGGGGACCTCCTACGAGCAGTACTTC
CASIHSGTSYEQYF
>TRBJ2-1|-|few|13|TRBV29-1
TGCAGCGTTGTCGGCCGTTTATATCATGAGCAGTTCTTC
CSVVGRLYHEQFF
>TRBJ2-2|-|-|16|TRBV18
TGTGCCAGCTCACCACGGGGGTTCGCGAACACCGGGGAGCTGTTTTTT
CASSPRGFANTGELFF
>TRBJ2-3|-|few|11|TRBV12-3/TRBV12-4
TGTGCCAGCAGTAAAAAGGATACGCAGTATTTT
CASSKKDTQYF
>TRBJ2-3|TRBD2|many|16|TRBV14
TGTGCCAGCAGCCAAGCCCCAGCGGGGGGAGGAATAACGCAGTATTTT
CASSQAPAGGGITQYF
>TRBJ2-2|-|many|14|TRBV20-1
TGCAGTGCTAGAGAAGCGTCTCCCGCCGGGGAGCTGTTTTTT
CSAREASPAGELFF
>TRBJ1-4|-|many|12|TRBV7-9
TGTGCCAGCAGTCCCGCTCTTGAAAAACTGTTTTTT
CASSPALEKLFF
>TRBJ2-3|-|-|14|TRBV2
TGTGCCAGCAGTGATTGGTTTGCCACAGATACGCAGTATTTT
CASSDWFATDTQYF
>TRBJ2-6|-|-|15|TRBV28
TGTGCCAGCAGTTTTGACGGTGCCGGGGCCAACGTCCTGACTTTC
CASSFDGAGANVLTF